Below are 10 T cell receptor beta chains sequenced from a single sample in a study of blood T cell repertoires in COVID-19. Method: immunoSEQ multiplex PCR; TCRdb's copy keeps in-frame clones and lacks some. The sample lists 250,000 to 350,000 clones; 70% to 90% were seen once. Sequenced: peripheral blood. The receptor set was obtained from a woman aged 55 to 70 with acute or convalescent COVID-19.

V usage is TRBV3-1 (or the pseudogene TRBV3-2) and J usage is TRBJ2-1; 7 bases are shared with TRBD2. The CDR3 length is 14 residues. The trim removed 3 bases at V and 8 bases at J, leaving 7 bases unmatched. Germline CDR1 reads LGHDT; CDR2 reads YNNKEL (reference sequence). CDR3 loop: CASSHLAVGDEQFF. CDR3 bases: TGTGCCAGCAGCCACCTAGCGGTTGGAGATGAGCAGTTCTTC.

This clone was recorded only once. This chain's CDR3 is CASKQFQNTEAFF. For the CDR3, the DNA is TGTGCCAGCAAACAGTTTCAGAACACTGAAGCTTTCTTT. The chain combines TRBV25-1 with TRBJ1-1; D is uncertain. CDR3 length equals 13 residues. Germline CDR1 MGHDK, CDR2 SYGVNS. V was trimmed by 7 bases and J by 1 base, leaving 10 bases between them.

The genes are TRBV5-1 and TRBJ2-1; 15 positions match TRBD2. V was clipped by 4 bases and J by 4 bases; unmatched bases: 6. This CDR3 comprises 17 residues. CDR1 SGHRS and CDR2 YFSETQ come from the germline V gene. The CDR3 DNA reads TGCGCCAGCAGCCTACCGGGACTAGCGGGAGGATACAATGAGCAGTTCTTC. Amino acids: CASSLPGLAGGYNEQFF.

This clone came up once. The V and J genes are TRBV7-2 and TRBJ1-1; TRBD1 agrees at 12 bases. V dropped 5 bases and J dropped 6; count of bases not matched to a gene: 4. Germline values: CDR1 SGHTA, CDR2 FQGNSA. This CDR3 is built from 14 residues. The CDR3 nucleotides are TGTGCCAGCAGCGAGGGACAGGGGGCGGCTGAAGCTTTCTTT. Translated: CASSEGQGAAEAFF.

The CDR3 DNA reads as TGTGCCAGCTCACCGAGCCCTACAGGGGCCATCGCTGAAGCTTTCTTT. It yields the protein CASSPSPTGAIAEAFF. The chain joins TRBV18 to TRBJ1-1; 7 bases line up with TRBD1. From germline, CDR1 is KGHSH and CDR2 LQKENI. The CDR3 spans 16 residues. The V segment lost 3 bases and the J segment 6 bases; nucleotides outside the gene matches: 13.

This chain uses TRBV5-1 with TRBJ2-7; 8 bases map to TRBD1. This CDR3 has 19 residues. Germline V gene lookup returns CDR1 SGHRS and CDR2 YFSETQ. Losses at the gene ends were 5 bases for V and 2 bases for J; bases not matched to a gene: 21. CDR3 amino acids: CASRPRGQVQTERAYEQYF. In DNA form, the CDR3 reads TGCGCCAGCAGACCTCGGGGACAGGTGCAAACCGAGCGGGCCTACGAGCAGTACTTC.

This rearrangement joins TRBV7-2 to TRBJ1-2; D uncertain. V gave up 5 bases and J gave up 1 base, with 11 bases separating them. The CDR3 totals 14 residues. CDR1 and CDR2 from the germline V gene are SGHTA and FQGNSA. The CDR3 coding sequence is TGTGCCAGCAGCAAGACTTCAGTTAACTATGGCTACACCTTC. Amino acid sequence: CASSKTSVNYGYTF.

The rearrangement links TRBV28 to TRBJ1-2; D remains ambiguous. Trimming stripped 6 bases from V and 8 bases from J, with 16 bases between. Germline V gene lookup returns CDR1 MDHEN and CDR2 SYDVKM. The CDR3 has 13 amino acids. The CDR3 DNA is TGTGCCAGCAGAACGGGAGTTAGAGGGGGCTACACCTTC. The encoded protein is CASRTGVRGGYTF.

This chain joins TRBV6-1 and TRBJ1-6; TRBD1 agrees at 7 bases. Trimming cost V 2 bases and J 7 bases; bases outside gene matches: 14. CDR1 is MNHNS and CDR2 is SASEGT in the germline V gene. The CDR3 consists of 18 residues. The CDR3 protein is CASSETLRDSVLNSPLHF. CDR3 bases: TGTGCCAGCAGTGAAACGCTCCGGGACAGCGTTTTAAATTCACCCCTCCACTTT.

To note about this clone: This specimen includes other DNA sequences encoding the same CDR3. This sequence joins TRBV27 and TRBJ2-7, with 7 bases fitting TRBD1. The J segment lost 3 bases and the V segment lost 2 bases, leaving 1 base of the junction unmatched. The CDR3 runs to 13 residues. Germline V gene sequence: CDR1 MNHEY, CDR2 SMNVEV (reference sequence). For the CDR3, the DNA is TGTGCCAGCAGTTTACGGGACAGCTACGAGCAGTACTTC. This gives the protein CASSLRDSYEQYF.